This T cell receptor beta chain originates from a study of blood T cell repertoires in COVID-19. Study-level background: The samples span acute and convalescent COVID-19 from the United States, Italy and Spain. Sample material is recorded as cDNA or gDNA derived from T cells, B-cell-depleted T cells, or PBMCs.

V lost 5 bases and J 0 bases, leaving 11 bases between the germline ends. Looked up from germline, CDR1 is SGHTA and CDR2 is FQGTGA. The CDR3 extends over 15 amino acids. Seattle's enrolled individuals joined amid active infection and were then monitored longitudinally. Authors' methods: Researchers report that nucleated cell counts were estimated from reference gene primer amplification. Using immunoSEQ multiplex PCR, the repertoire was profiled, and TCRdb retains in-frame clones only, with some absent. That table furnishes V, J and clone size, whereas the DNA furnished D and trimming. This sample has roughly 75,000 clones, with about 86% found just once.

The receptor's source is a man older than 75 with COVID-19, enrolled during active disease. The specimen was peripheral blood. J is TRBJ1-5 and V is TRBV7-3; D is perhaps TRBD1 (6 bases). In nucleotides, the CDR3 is TGTGCCAGCAGCGTACAGGGATATAGCAATCAGCCCCAGCATTTT. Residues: CASSVQGYSNQPQHF.